The clone carrying this T cell receptor beta chain has only one observation. Sequenced by immunoSEQ multiplex PCR; TCRdb stores in-frame clones only, minus some. Here the sample spans about 120,000 clones, over 70% being singletons. The V segment lost 3 bases and the J segment 4 bases; nucleotides outside the gene matches: 2. This CDR3 comprises 16 residues. CDR1 and CDR2 (germline): SGHTA, FQGNSA. These data are taken from a study of blood T cell repertoires in COVID-19. Overall study context: Specimens from acute and convalescent COVID-19 originated in the United States, Italy and Spain.

V gene TRBV7-2 combines with J gene TRBJ2-5, with 16 positions matching TRBD2. Material for sequencing was peripheral blood. This clonotype was sampled from a man aged 65 to 85 with acute or convalescent COVID-19. The CDR3 DNA follows: TGTGCCAGCAGCTTTGGGACTAGCGGGGGGGCAGAGACCCAGTACTTC. This translates into CASSFGTSGGAETQYF.